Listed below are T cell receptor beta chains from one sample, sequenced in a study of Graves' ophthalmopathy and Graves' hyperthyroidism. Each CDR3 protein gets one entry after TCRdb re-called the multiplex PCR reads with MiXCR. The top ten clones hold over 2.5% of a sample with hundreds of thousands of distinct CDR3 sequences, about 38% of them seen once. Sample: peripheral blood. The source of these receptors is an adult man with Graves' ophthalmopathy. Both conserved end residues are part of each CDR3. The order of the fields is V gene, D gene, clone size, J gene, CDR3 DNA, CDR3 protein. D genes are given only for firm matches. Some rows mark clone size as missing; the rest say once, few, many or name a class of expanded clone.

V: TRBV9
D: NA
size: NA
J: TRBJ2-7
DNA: TGTGCCAGCAGCGTAGATACGACGGAGGGCTACGAGCAGTACTTC
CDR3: CASSVDTTEGYEQYF

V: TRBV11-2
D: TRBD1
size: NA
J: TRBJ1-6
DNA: TGTGCCAGCAGTTACTCCAGCAGGGGGAATTCACCCCTCCACTTC
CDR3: CASSYSSRGNSPLHF

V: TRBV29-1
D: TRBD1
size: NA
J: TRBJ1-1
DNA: TGCAGCTTGGGTCGACAGGGAAAGGCTGAAGCTTTCTTT
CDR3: CSLGRQGKAEAFF

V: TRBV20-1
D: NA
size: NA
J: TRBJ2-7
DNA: TGCAGTGCTAGGGGGACGGACTCTAACGAGCAGTACTTC
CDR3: CSARGTDSNEQYF

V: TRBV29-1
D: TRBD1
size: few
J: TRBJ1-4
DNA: TGCAGCGTTGCCACAGGGGGCTCGGCTAATGAAAAACTGTTTTTT
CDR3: CSVATGGSANEKLFF

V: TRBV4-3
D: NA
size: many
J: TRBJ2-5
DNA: TGCGCCAGCAGCCAAGGTGCAGGGGCTGCTGGAGAGACCCAGTACTTC
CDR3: CASSQGAGAAGETQYF

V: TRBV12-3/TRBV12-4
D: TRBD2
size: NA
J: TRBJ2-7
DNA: TGTGCCAGCATTTCCTGGAGTAGCGGGATTCACGAGCAGTACTTC
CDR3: CASISWSSGIHEQYF

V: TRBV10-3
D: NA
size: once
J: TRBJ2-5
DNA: TGTGCCAGCAGTCAGGGTGTTACGGAGACCCAGTACTTC
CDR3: CASSQGVTETQYF

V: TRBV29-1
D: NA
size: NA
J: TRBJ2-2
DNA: TGCAGCGTAGCCCCTAGCGCGAACACCGGGGAGCTGTTTTTT
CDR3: CSVAPSANTGELFF

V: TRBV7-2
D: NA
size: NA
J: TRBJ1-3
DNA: TGTGCCAGCAGCTTAGTCCGGGCAGGCTATGGCTACACCATATATTTT
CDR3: CASSLVRAGYGYTIYF

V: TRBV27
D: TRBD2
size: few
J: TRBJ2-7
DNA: TGTGCCAGCAGTTTATCGTGGACTAGCGTAGACGAGCAGTACTTC
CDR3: CASSLSWTSVDEQYF

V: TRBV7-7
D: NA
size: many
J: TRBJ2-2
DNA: TGTGCTAGCAGCTTAGTTGCAGGTCGCGACACCGGGGAGCTGTTTTTT
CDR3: CASSLVAGRDTGELFF

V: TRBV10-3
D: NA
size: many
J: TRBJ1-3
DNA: TGTGCCATCAGCCCCTCCGTATCGGGGGACACCATATATTTT
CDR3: CAISPSVSGDTIYF

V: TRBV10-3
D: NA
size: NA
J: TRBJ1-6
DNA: TGTGCCATCAGTGAGTCCGAACGTGACCCTTACGGTTCACCCCTCCACTTT
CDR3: CAISESERDPYGSPLHF

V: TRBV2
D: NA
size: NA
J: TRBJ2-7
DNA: TGTGCCAGCTCCTGGGCGGGGACCTACGAGCAGTACTTC
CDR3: CASSWAGTYEQYF

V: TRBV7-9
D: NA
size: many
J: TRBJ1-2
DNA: TGTGCCAGCAGCTTAGGGGGAGGGGCTAACTATGGCTACACCTTC
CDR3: CASSLGGGANYGYTF

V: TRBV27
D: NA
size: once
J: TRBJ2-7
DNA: TGTGCCAGCAGTCTAATCGACAAAACCTACGAGCAGTACTTC
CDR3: CASSLIDKTYEQYF

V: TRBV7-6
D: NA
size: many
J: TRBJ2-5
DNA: TGTGCCAGCAGCTTCTTGGCCGGGGTAGCTCAAGAGACCCAGTACTTC
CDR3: CASSFLAGVAQETQYF

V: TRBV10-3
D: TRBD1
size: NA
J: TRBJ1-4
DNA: TGTGCCATCAGTGGACAGGGGGGAGGTGTGGAAAAACTGTTTTTT
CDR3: CAISGQGGGVEKLFF

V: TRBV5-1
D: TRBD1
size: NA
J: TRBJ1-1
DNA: TGCGCCAGCAGCTTGGTAGGGGGCCTTGAAGCTTTCTTT
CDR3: CASSLVGGLEAFF

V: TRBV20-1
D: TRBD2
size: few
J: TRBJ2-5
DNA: TGCAGTGCTAGAGTAAGACTAGCGGGGGGCCCACTCTCCGAGACCCAGTACTTC
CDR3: CSARVRLAGGPLSETQYF

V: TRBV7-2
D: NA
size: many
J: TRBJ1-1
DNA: TGTGCCAGCAGCCCTACTTTGACAGGGAACACTGAAGCTTTCTTT
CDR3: CASSPTLTGNTEAFF

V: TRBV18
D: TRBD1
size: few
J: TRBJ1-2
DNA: TGTGCCAGCTCACCACCGAAAACGACAGGGAGTGGCTACACCTTC
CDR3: CASSPPKTTGSGYTF

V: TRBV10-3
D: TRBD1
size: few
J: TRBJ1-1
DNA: TGTGCCAGCAGTTACCTAATTCCACAGGGGTCGGACACTGAAGCTTTCTTT
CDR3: CASSYLIPQGSDTEAFF

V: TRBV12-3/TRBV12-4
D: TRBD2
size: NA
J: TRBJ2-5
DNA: TGTGCCAGCAGTCCGGGGGCAGCGGGAGCGGGGGAGACCCAGTACTTC
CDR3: CASSPGAAGAGETQYF

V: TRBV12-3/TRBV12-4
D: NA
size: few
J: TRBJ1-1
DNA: TGTGCCAGCACCTTTATGGGGGGGCAGGGCACTGAAGCTTTCTTT
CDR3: CASTFMGGQGTEAFF

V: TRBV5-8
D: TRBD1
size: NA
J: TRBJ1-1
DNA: TGTGCCAGCAGCTTTGGACAGGGGTTCCCTGAAGCTTTCTTT
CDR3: CASSFGQGFPEAFF